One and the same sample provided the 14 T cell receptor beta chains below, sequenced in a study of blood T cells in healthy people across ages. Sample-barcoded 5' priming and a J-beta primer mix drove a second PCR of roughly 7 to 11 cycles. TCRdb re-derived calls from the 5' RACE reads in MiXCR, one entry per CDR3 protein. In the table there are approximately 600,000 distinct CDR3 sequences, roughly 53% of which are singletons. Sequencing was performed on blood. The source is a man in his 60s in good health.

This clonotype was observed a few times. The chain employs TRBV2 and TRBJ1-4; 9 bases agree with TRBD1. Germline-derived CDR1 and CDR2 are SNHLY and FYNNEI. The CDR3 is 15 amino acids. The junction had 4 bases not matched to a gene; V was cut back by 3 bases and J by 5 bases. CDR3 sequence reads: CASSDRQGGNEKLFF. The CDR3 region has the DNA TGTGCCAGCAGTGACCGACAGGGGGGGAATGAAAAACTGTTTTTT.

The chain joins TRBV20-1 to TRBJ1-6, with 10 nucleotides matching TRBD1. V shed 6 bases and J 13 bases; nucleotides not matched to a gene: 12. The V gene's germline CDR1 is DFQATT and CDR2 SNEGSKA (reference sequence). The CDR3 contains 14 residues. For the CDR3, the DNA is TGCAGTGCAAGGCCGCGGACAGGGGGTTCCCCCCTCCACTTT. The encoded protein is CSARPRTGGSPLHF.

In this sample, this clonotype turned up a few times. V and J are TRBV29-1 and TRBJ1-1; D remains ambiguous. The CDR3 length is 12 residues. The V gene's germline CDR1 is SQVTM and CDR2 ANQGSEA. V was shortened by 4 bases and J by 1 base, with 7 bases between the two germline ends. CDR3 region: CSVGPANTEAFF. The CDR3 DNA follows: TGCAGCGTTGGGCCAGCGAACACTGAAGCTTTCTTT.

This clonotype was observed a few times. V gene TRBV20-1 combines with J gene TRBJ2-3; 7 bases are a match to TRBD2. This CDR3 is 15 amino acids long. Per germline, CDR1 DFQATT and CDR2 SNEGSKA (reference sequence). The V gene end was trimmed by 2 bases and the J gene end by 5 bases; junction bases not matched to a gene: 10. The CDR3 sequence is CSARIQLARGDTQYF. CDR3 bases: TGCAGTGCTAGAATTCAACTAGCGAGGGGAGATACGCAGTATTTT.

CDR3 region: CASSLPGQSSEKLFF. The DNA of the CDR3 is TGTGCCAGCAGCCTCCCGGGACAGAGCTCCGAAAAACTGTTTTTT. The J gene is TRBJ1-4, the V gene TRBV12-3 or TRBV12-4; TRBD1 matches 7 bases. The V gene end was trimmed by 6 bases and the J gene end by 8 bases; junction bases not matched to a gene: 12. The CDR3 has 15 residues.

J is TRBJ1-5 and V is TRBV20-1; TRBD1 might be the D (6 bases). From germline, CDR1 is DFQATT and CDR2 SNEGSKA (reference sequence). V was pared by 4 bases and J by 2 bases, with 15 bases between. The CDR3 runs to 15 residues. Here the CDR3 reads CSANPSRGGNQPQHF. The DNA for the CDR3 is TGCAGTGCTAACCCGTCTAGGGGGGGCAATCAGCCCCAGCATTTT.

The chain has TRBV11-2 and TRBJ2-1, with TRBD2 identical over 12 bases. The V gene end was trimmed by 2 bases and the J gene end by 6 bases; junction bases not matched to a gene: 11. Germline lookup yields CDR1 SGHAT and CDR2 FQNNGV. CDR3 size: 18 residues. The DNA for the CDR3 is TGTGCCAGCAGCTTAAGACTAGCGGGGGCCACCGTCCGCAATGAGCAGTTCTTC. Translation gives CASSLRLAGATVRNEQFF. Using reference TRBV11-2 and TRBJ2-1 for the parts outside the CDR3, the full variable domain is EAGVAQSPRYKIIEKRQSVAFWCNPISGHATLYWYQQILGQGPKLLIQFQNNGVVDDSQLPKDRFSAERLKGVDSTLKIQPAKLEDSAVYLCASSLRLAGATVRNEQFFGPGTRLTVL.

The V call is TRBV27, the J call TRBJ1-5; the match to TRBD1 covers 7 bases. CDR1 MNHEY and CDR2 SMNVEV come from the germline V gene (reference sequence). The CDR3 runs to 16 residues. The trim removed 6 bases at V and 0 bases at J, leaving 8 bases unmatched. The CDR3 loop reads CASRGGGTVSNQPQHF. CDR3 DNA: TGTGCCAGCAGGGGCGGCGGGACAGTTAGCAATCAGCCCCAGCATTTT.

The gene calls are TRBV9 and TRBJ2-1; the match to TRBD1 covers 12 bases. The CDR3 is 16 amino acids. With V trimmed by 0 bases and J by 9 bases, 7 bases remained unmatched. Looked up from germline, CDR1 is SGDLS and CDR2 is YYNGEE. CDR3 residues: CASSVGGTGGWGEQFF. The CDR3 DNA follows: TGTGCCAGCAGCGTAGGGGGGACAGGGGGCTGGGGTGAGCAGTTCTTC.

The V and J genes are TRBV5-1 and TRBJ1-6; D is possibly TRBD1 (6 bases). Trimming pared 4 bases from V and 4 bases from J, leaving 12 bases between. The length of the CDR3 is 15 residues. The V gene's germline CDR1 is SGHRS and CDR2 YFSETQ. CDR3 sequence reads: CASSLGQPYNSPLHF. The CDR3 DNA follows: TGCGCCAGCAGCCTTGGACAGCCGTATAATTCACCCCTCCACTTT.

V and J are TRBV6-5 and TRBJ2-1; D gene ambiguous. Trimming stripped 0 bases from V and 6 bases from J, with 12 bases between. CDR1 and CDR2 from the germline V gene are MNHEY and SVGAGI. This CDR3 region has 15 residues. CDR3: CASSYSSIAGNEQFF. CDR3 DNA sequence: TGTGCCAGCAGTTACTCCTCGATTGCTGGCAATGAGCAGTTCTTC.

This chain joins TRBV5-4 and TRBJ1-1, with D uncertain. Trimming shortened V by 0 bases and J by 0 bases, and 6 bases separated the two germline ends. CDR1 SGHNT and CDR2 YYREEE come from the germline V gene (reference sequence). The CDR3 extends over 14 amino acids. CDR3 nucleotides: TGTGCCAGCAGCTTGGACACCGTGAACACTGAAGCTTTCTTT. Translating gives CASSLDTVNTEAFF.

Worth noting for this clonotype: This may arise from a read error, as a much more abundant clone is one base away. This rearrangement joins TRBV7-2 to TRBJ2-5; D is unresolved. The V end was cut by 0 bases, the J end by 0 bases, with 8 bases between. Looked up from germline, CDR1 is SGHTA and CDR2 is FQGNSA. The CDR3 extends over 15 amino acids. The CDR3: CASSLALANQETQYF. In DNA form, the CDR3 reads TGTGCCAGCAGCTTAGCGCTGGCTAACCAAGAGACCCAGTACTTC.

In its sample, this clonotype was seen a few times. The CDR3 is CASKGPLLSYEQYF. The CDR3 DNA reads as TGTGCCAGCAAAGGTCCCCTCTTATCCTACGAGCAGTACTTC. J is TRBJ2-7 and V is TRBV2; D is ambiguous. CDR3 size: 14 residues. CDR1 is SNHLY, CDR2 FYNNEI, per germline. Trimming cost V 7 bases and J 1 base, with 14 bases left between them.